This passage covers 11 T cell receptor beta chains from one sample sequenced in a study of T cell repertoires in ileal Crohn's disease. Time point described: neoterminal ileum biopsy at postoperative endoscopy, about 6 months after surgery. Produced via immunoSEQ multiplex PCR; TCRdb's table is partial and in-frame only. Of roughly 5,000 clones listed, about 69% are singletons. The sequenced sample consisted of ileal tissue. These receptors originate from an adult with Crohn's disease.

The chain recombines TRBV2 with TRBJ1-1; D may be TRBD1 (5 bases). Germline values: CDR1 SNHLY, CDR2 FYNNEI. Trimming removed 4 bases from V and 0 bases from J, with 9 bases in between. The CDR3 is 14 amino acids. CDR3 protein: CASSATDMNTEAFF. The CDR3 bases are TGTGCCAGCAGTGCGACAGATATGAACACTGAAGCTTTCTTT.

The V call is TRBV30, the J call TRBJ2-1, with 13 bases matching TRBD2. Trimming took 4 bases from V and 6 from J; bases not matched to a gene: 9. Looked up from germline, CDR1 is GTSNPN and CDR2 is SVGIG (reference sequence). The length of the CDR3 is 16 residues. The CDR3 sequence: CAWIRTSGRRGNEQFF. In DNA form, the CDR3 reads TGTGCCTGGATAAGGACTAGCGGGAGAAGGGGCAATGAGCAGTTCTTC.

The rearrangement uses TRBV7-6 and TRBJ2-5; D is unresolved. Germline lookup yields CDR1 SGHVS and CDR2 FNYEAQ. This CDR3 contains 12 residues. Trimming pared 5 bases from V and 3 bases from J, leaving 7 bases between. The CDR3 loop reads CASSRNKETQYF. For the CDR3, the DNA is TGTGCCAGCAGCCGCAACAAAGAGACCCAGTACTTC.

CDR3 loop: CASSLAQGATANYGYTF. CDR3 DNA: TGTGCCAGCAGCTTAGCACAGGGGGCGACAGCTAACTATGGCTACACCTTC. V usage is TRBV7-2 and J usage is TRBJ1-2, with 9 bases identical to TRBD1. Germline loops: CDR1 SGHTA, CDR2 FQGNSA. V lost 0 bases to trimming and J lost 0 bases; unmatched junction nucleotides: 5. This CDR3 region has 17 residues.

CDR3 loop: CASHPPGPLIYGYTF. CDR3 bases: TGTGCCAGCCACCCCCCGGGTCCCCTGATTTATGGCTACACCTTC. This chain links TRBV19 with TRBJ1-2; D ambiguous. V lost 9 bases and J 5 bases, leaving 22 bases between the germline ends. The CDR3 contains 15 residues. The germline CDR1 and CDR2 sequences are LNHDA and SQIVND (reference sequence).

The gene calls are TRBV9 and TRBJ2-2; a weak D match, TRBD2 (6 bases). CDR3 length: 16 residues. Germline CDR1 and CDR2: SGDLS and YYNGEE. The V end lost 4 bases, the J end lost 1 base, and 14 bases lay between the germline ends. The CDR3 protein is CASSKSSGMNTGELFF. In DNA form, the CDR3 reads TGTGCCAGCAGCAAAAGTAGCGGAATGAACACCGGGGAGCTGTTTTTT.

The chain recombines TRBV5-4 with TRBJ2-4, with TRBD2 identical over 8 bases. With V trimmed by 0 bases and J by 4 bases, 6 bases remained unmatched. From germline, CDR1 is SGHNT and CDR2 YYREEE (reference sequence). The CDR3 is 16 amino acids. This CDR3 reads CASSLGSGRLKNIQYF. CDR3 in DNA: TGTGCCAGCAGCTTGGGGAGCGGGAGATTAAAAAACATTCAGTACTTC. Combining the CDR3 with reference TRBV5-4 and TRBJ2-4 gives the whole variable domain ETGVTQSPTHLIKTRGQQVTLRCSSQSGHNTVSWYQQALGQGPQFIFQYYREEENGRGNFPPRFSGLQFPNYSSELNVNALELDDSALYLCASSLGSGRLKNIQYFGAGTRLSVL.

This clone was counted a few times. The V and J genes are TRBV19 and TRBJ1-2; TRBD1 aligns across 8 bases. V shed 7 bases and J 4 bases; nucleotides not matched to a gene: 5. The CDR3 has 13 residues. CDR1 is LNHDA and CDR2 is SQIVND in the germline V gene (reference sequence). CDR3 sequence: CASNAGTGYGYTF. CDR3 sequence (DNA): TGTGCCAGTAACGCCGGGACAGGCTATGGCTACACCTTC.

The chain combines TRBV5-4 with TRBJ2-2; D is possibly TRBD1 (7 bases). Per germline, CDR1 SGHNT and CDR2 YYREEE (reference sequence). CDR3 length: 15 residues. Trimming took 4 bases from V and 6 from J, leaving 16 bases between them. The CDR3 sequence: CASSPARGVAGELFF. CDR3 sequence (DNA): TGTGCCAGCAGCCCGGCCAGGGGGGTGGCCGGGGAGCTGTTTTTT.

The chain links TRBV4-1 to TRBJ1-2, with TRBD1 as a possible D gene (5 bases). Deletions cut 4 bases from V and 0 bases from J, with 15 bases between. The CDR3 loop spans 16 amino acids. CDR1 and CDR2 from the germline V gene are MGHRA and YSYEKL. CDR3 sequence reads: CASSPQATVANYGYTF. In nucleotides, the CDR3 is TGCGCCAGCAGCCCCCAAGCGACAGTTGCTAACTATGGCTACACCTTC.

The chain has TRBV7-3 and TRBJ2-2; D unclear. Per germline, CDR1 SGHTA and CDR2 FQGTGA. The CDR3 contains 14 residues. V was shortened by 6 bases and J by 1 base, with 9 bases between the two germline ends. CDR3 DNA sequence: TGTGCCAGCAGTCCACCCGGGAACACCGGGGAGCTGTTTTTT. Residues: CASSPPGNTGELFF.